Below, 28 T cell receptor beta chains from the same sample are listed, as sequenced in a study of T cell responses to AZD1222 COVID-19 vaccine. Data came from immunoSEQ multiplex PCR; TCRdb stores just in-frame clones and leaves some out. The sample lists roughly 150,000 clones, roughly nine tenths occurring once. The sample was peripheral blood, taken 28 days after the second AZD1222 dose. The receptors here all came from an adult who received the AZD1222 COVID-19 vaccine.

The chain employs TRBV18 and TRBJ2-1; the match to TRBD2 covers 8 bases. The V gene's germline CDR1 is KGHSH and CDR2 LQKENI. Trimming took 3 bases from V and 1 from J; bases not matched to a gene: 8. CDR3 size: 17 residues. CDR3 DNA: TGTGCCAGCTCACCTTTTGCGCGGGAGGCATCCTACAATGAGCAGTTCTTC. The encoded protein is CASSPFAREASYNEQFF. Variable domain in full (rest from reference TRBV18 and TRBJ2-1): NAGVMQNPRHLVRRRGQEARLRCSPMKGHSHVYWYRQLPEEGLKFMVYLQKENIIDESGMPKERFSAEFPKEGPSILRIQQVVRGDSAAYFCASSPFAREASYNEQFFGPGTRLTVL.

The chain employs TRBV9 and TRBJ1-3, with a possible D match to TRBD1 (6 bases). CDR1 is SGDLS, CDR2 YYNGEE, per germline. CDR3 length equals 16 residues. Between the trimmed V and J ends, which lost 0 bases and 4 bases, there was a span of 14 bases. Here the CDR3 DNA reads TGTGCCAGCAGCGTAGCCGGGGGCGAAATAGGAAACACCATATATTTT. Translated, it gives CASSVAGGEIGNTIYF.

V usage is TRBV4-2 and J usage is TRBJ1-4, with D perhaps TRBD1 (5 bases). The germline CDR1 and CDR2 sequences are LGHNA and YNFKEQ. The CDR3 is made up of 17 amino acids. V shed 0 bases and J shed 8 bases, with 19 bases lying between them. The CDR3, as DNA: TGTGCCAGCAGCCAAGATTCGGGTCTTGGGGGTCGGGAAAAACTGTTTTTT. Translating it yields CASSQDSGLGGREKLFF.

The V and J genes are TRBV5-1 and TRBJ2-7, with D possibly matching TRBD2 (6 bases). Germline V lookup: CDR1 SGHRS, CDR2 YFSETQ. The ends were cut back, 5 bases at V and 4 bases at J, with 19 bases in the middle. This CDR3 comprises 15 residues. In nucleotides, the CDR3 is TGCGCCAGCAGGCTCCTCTGGCGGGAAGATTACGAGCAGTACTTC. Protein sequence: CASRLLWREDYEQYF.

The chain carries TRBV15 and TRBJ2-7; D is perhaps TRBD2 (7 bases). The CDR3 length is 16 residues. The ends were cut back, 1 base at V and 4 bases at J, with 17 bases in the middle. Germline V CDR1 and CDR2: LNHNV, YYDKDF (reference sequence). CDR3 in DNA: TGTGCCACCAGCAGAGTGGGCTGGGGGGGGCAGTACGAGCAGTACTTC. It yields the protein CATSRVGWGGQYEQYF.

This clone was found a few times. V is TRBV6-2 or TRBV6-3 and J is TRBJ2-5; no clear D gene. The CDR3 totals 14 residues. V was pared by 3 bases and J by 2 bases, with 10 bases between. Germline V gene sequence: CDR1 MNHEY, CDR2 SVGEGT. The CDR3 DNA reads as TGTGCCAGCAGTTATTTGTCAATTCAAGAGACCCAGTACTTC. The encoded protein is CASSYLSIQETQYF.

The V and J genes are TRBV27 and TRBJ2-1, with 7 bases identical to TRBD2. The V gene end was trimmed by 5 bases and the J gene end by 0 bases; junction bases not matched to a gene: 7. This CDR3 has 16 residues. Germline CDR1 MNHEY, CDR2 SMNVEV (reference sequence). The CDR3 region is CASSAAAGTSYNEQFF. The CDR3 nucleotides read TGTGCCAGCAGTGCCGCAGCGGGGACCTCCTACAATGAGCAGTTCTTC.

The CDR3 loop is CASFVGDGYTF. In nucleotides, the CDR3 is TGTGCCAGCTTCGTCGGGGATGGCTACACCTTC. The chain uses TRBV6-5 and TRBJ1-2; no definite D call. The V gene lost 8 bases and the J gene lost 6 bases, with 10 bases spanning the gap. Germline V gene lookup returns CDR1 MNHEY and CDR2 SVGAGI. This CDR3 spans 11 amino acids.

V usage is TRBV19 and J usage is TRBJ1-1; weak D call: TRBD1 (6 bases). Trimming shortened V by 7 bases and J by 5 bases, and 14 bases separated the two germline ends. The CDR3 loop spans 13 amino acids. CDR1 is LNHDA and CDR2 is SQIVND in the germline V gene (reference sequence). The CDR3 DNA reads TGTGCCAGTACCTACAGGGAGGGAACTGAAGCTTTCTTT. Its translation: CASTYREGTEAFF.

J is TRBJ2-2 and V is TRBV28, with 7 bases that match TRBD2. Germline CDR1 MDHEN, CDR2 SYDVKM. The length of the CDR3 is 16 residues. After removal of 7 bases from V and 1 base from J, the junction contained 9 bases not matched to a gene. The CDR3 sequence: CASIGGKALNTGELFF. The DNA for the CDR3 is TGTGCCAGCATCGGGGGGAAGGCTCTGAACACCGGGGAGCTGTTTTTT.

This chain uses TRBV7-2 with TRBJ1-1; D is perhaps TRBD1 (5 bases). CDR1 and CDR2 from the germline V gene are SGHTA and FQGNSA. Trimming removed 2 bases from V and 4 bases from J, with 14 bases in between. This CDR3 contains 15 residues. This CDR3 reads CASSLRQGVGTEAFF. The CDR3, as DNA: TGTGCCAGCAGCTTACGTCAGGGAGTGGGCACTGAAGCTTTCTTT. The full variable domain, completed using reference TRBV7-2 and TRBJ1-1, is GAGVSQSPSNKVTEKGKDVELRCDPISGHTALYWYRQSLGQGLEFLIYFQGNSAPDKSGLPSDRFSAERTGGSVSTLTIQRTQQEDSAVYLCASSLRQGVGTEAFFGQGTRLTVV.

The V call is TRBV5-5, the J call TRBJ1-1; D remains unclear. V dropped 0 bases and J dropped 3 bases, with 12 bases sitting between them. Per the germline V gene, CDR1 is SGHKS and CDR2 is YYEKEE (reference sequence). This CDR3 has 15 residues. CDR3 coding DNA: TGTGCCAGCAGCTTGGCCGACCTAGGGTACACTGAAGCTTTCTTT. Translated: CASSLADLGYTEAFF.

The V call is TRBV27, the J call TRBJ2-1; 8 bases align to TRBD2. The germline V gene encodes CDR1 MNHEY and CDR2 SMNVEV (reference sequence). The junction had 10 bases not matched to a gene; V was cut back by 5 bases and J by 4 bases. This CDR3 has 16 amino acids. The CDR3 here is CASSPSWTSLYNEQFF. The CDR3 bases are TGTGCCAGCAGTCCCTCGTGGACTAGCTTGTACAATGAGCAGTTCTTC.

This clone was observed a single time. The CDR3 sequence is CASSEGAALAGVETQYF. The CDR3 DNA follows: TGTGCCAGCAGCGAGGGTGCGGCCCTAGCGGGAGTGGAGACCCAGTACTTC. V is TRBV9 and J is TRBJ2-5, with 10 bases fitting TRBD2. The CDR3 totals 17 residues. Per germline, CDR1 SGDLS and CDR2 YYNGEE. Unmatched junction bases numbered 13, after V lost 3 bases and J lost 5 bases.

V usage is TRBV18 and J usage is TRBJ2-7; D perhaps matches TRBD1 (6 bases). In germline, CDR1 is KGHSH, CDR2 LQKENI. Between the trimmed V and J ends, which lost 2 bases and 2 bases, there was a span of 10 bases. CDR3 length equals 14 residues. The CDR3 region has the DNA TGTGCCAGCTCACCAGGGCAGGGGCCCTACGAGCAGTACTTC. As protein: CASSPGQGPYEQYF.

This sequence joins TRBV9 and TRBJ2-1, with TRBD1 matching 7 bases. The germline V gene encodes CDR1 SGDLS and CDR2 YYNGEE. The CDR3 has 16 amino acids. V shed 5 bases and J 2 bases; nucleotides not matched to a gene: 10. CDR3 in DNA: TGTGCCAGCAGTCCGCACTACAGGGGTGCCTACAATGAGCAGTTCTTC. This translates into CASSPHYRGAYNEQFF.

This chain joins TRBV5-4 and TRBJ1-6; 10 nucleotides align to TRBD1. Trimming took 4 bases from V and 10 from J; bases not matched to a gene: 14. The CDR3 totals 17 residues. CDR1 and CDR2 (germline): SGHNT, YYREEE (reference sequence). The CDR3 DNA follows: TGTGCCAGCAGCGCTACGTTGCGGACAGGGGGTGCGTCACCCCTCCACTTT. Amino acids: CASSATLRTGGASPLHF.

For the CDR3, the DNA is TGTGCCAGCAGTTCCAGGCGGGGTGGCCCATCCTACGAGCAGTACTTC. Translating it yields CASSSRRGGPSYEQYF. This rearrangement joins TRBV7-9 to TRBJ2-7; tentative D call: TRBD2 (6 bases). Trimming removed 6 bases at V and 1 base at J, with 19 bases between. CDR3 length: 16 residues. Germline CDR1 reads SEHNR; CDR2 reads FQNEAQ (reference sequence). Full variable domain (remainder filled in from reference TRBV7-9 and TRBJ2-7): DTGVSQNPRHKITKRGQNVTFRCDPISEHNRLYWYRQTLGQGPEFLTYFQNEAQLEKSRLLSDRFSAERPKGSFSTLEIQRTEQGDSAMYLCASSSRRGGPSYEQYFGPGTRLTVT.

In this sample, this clone turned up once. CDR3 amino acids: CASSPAGGQETQYF. In nucleotides, the CDR3 is TGTGCCAGCAGCCCTGCGGGGGGCCAAGAGACCCAGTACTTC. The V and J genes are TRBV4-2 and TRBJ2-5; 8 bases match TRBD2. The CDR3 consists of 14 residues. Germline CDR1 reads LGHNA; CDR2 reads YNFKEQ. V trimming: 4 bases; J trimming: 1 base; junction bases outside the gene matches: 2.

The V and J genes are TRBV7-3 and TRBJ2-1; D uncertain. Germline lookup yields CDR1 SGHTA and CDR2 FQGTGA. V was cut by 4 bases and J by 0 bases, with 10 bases left in between. The CDR3 loop spans 15 amino acids. CDR3 sequence reads: CASSSISSSYNEQFF. CDR3 in DNA: TGTGCCAGCAGCTCAATTTCGAGCTCCTACAATGAGCAGTTCTTC.

The J gene is TRBJ1-4, the V gene TRBV27, with D unresolved. The CDR3 loop spans 14 amino acids. V dropped 8 bases and J dropped 7 bases, with 17 bases sitting between them. Germline assignment: CDR1 MNHEY and CDR2 SMNVEV (reference sequence). The CDR3 nucleotides read TGTGCCAGCGAACTCCTAGTTTATCGTGAAAAACTGTTTTTT. It yields the protein CASELLVYREKLFF. Combining the CDR3 with reference TRBV27 and TRBJ1-4 gives the whole variable domain EAQVTQNPRYLITVTGKKLTVTCSQNMNHEYMSWYRQDPGLGLRQIYYSMNVEVTDKGDVPEGYKVSRKEKRNFPLILESPSPNQTSLYFCASELLVYREKLFFGSGTQLSVL.

The chain couples TRBV21-1 to TRBJ2-2; TRBD1, the table's D call, lacks a check against the DNA. TRBV21-1 is assigned pseudogene status. CDR3 size: 20 residues. CDR3: CASSKFECTDSPPNTGELFF. CDR3 nucleotide sequence: TGTGCCAGCAGCAAATTCGAATGCACGGACAGTCCTCCGAACACCGGGGAGCTGTTTTTT.

The rearrangement uses TRBV28 and TRBJ1-2; D might be TRBD1 (6 bases). The germline V gene has CDR1 MDHEN and CDR2 SYDVKM. There are 16 residues in the CDR3. Between the trimmed V and J ends, which lost 6 bases and 8 bases, there was a span of 25 bases. The CDR3 DNA is TGTGCCAGCAGCCCTCAGGGGATTAGGACCAGCAAAGGCTACACCTTC. Translating gives CASSPQGIRTSKGYTF.

The chain links TRBV27 to TRBJ1-4; D uncertain. Trimming took 1 base from V and 4 from J, leaving 10 bases between them. Germline CDR1 reads MNHEY; CDR2 reads SMNVEV (reference sequence). This CDR3 is built from 15 residues. CDR3 loop: CASSLLGIHNEKLFF. For the CDR3, the DNA is TGTGCCAGCAGTTTATTAGGGATCCATAATGAAAAACTGTTTTTT.

This chain connects TRBV7-9 to TRBJ2-7, with a weak D call TRBD1 (5 bases). CDR1 is SEHNR, CDR2 FQNEAQ, per germline (reference sequence). Trimming cost V 2 bases and J 5 bases, with 16 bases left between them. The CDR3 runs to 15 residues. The DNA for the CDR3 is TGTGCCAGCAGCTTAACCCAGGGCCGGTACAACGAGCAGTACTTC. Translation gives CASSLTQGRYNEQYF.

This chain joins TRBV18 and TRBJ2-2; 8 positions agree with TRBD1. CDR1 is KGHSH, CDR2 LQKENI, per germline. V was clipped by 6 bases and J by 0 bases; unmatched bases: 3. The CDR3 extends over 15 amino acids. This CDR3 reads CASSMDRANTGELFF. The CDR3 DNA is TGTGCCAGCTCGATGGACAGGGCGAACACCGGGGAGCTGTTTTTT.

This sequence joins TRBV7-3 and TRBJ2-3; the D gene is possibly TRBD1 (6 bases). Trimming removed 5 bases at V and 0 bases at J, with 12 bases between. Germline CDR1 is SGHTA and CDR2 is FQGTGA. The CDR3 spans 15 residues. The CDR3 protein is CASSPTGASTDTQYF. CDR3 in DNA: TGTGCCAGCAGCCCGACAGGAGCTAGCACAGATACGCAGTATTTT. Using reference TRBV7-3 and TRBJ2-3 for the parts outside the CDR3, the full variable domain is GAGVSQTPSNKVTEKGKYVELRCDPISGHTALYWYRQSLGQGPEFLIYFQGTGAADDSGLPNDRFFAVRPEGSVSTLKIQRTERGDSAVYLCASSPTGASTDTQYFGPGTRLTVL.

The rearrangement joins TRBV6-5 to TRBJ1-1; 8 bases align to TRBD1. After removal of 7 bases from V and 3 bases from J, the junction contained 10 bases not matched to a gene. The CDR3 is made up of 15 amino acids. Germline V lookup: CDR1 MNHEY, CDR2 SVGAGI. The CDR3 loop reads CASNGQGAGDTEAFF. CDR3 DNA sequence: TGTGCCAGCAACGGGCAGGGGGCTGGGGACACTGAAGCTTTCTTT.